One sample yielded the 30 T cell receptor beta chains listed below, sequenced in a study of regulatory T cells in long-lasting Graves disease. The time point: newly diagnosed GD, antithyroid drugs for less than 3 months. Generation of the TCR library employed RNA extracted from PBMCs. CDR3-region Arm-PCR and iRepertoire HTBI primers produced the TCR beta libraries. Each CDR3 protein gets one entry after TCRdb re-called the multiplex PCR reads with MiXCR. The repertoire consists of 250,000 to 300,000 distinct CDR3 sequences, with 15% to 20% occurring once and the leading ten covering around 15%. The same specimen was also included in a second study, on T cells in Graves' hyperthyroidism and ophthalmopathy.

Sequencing used peripheral blood mononuclear cells (PBMCs), obtained at new diagnosis, from a patient treated with antithyroid drugs. These receptor sequences come from a woman aged 30 to 39 with Graves disease.

This clonotype was recorded at least ten times. V usage is TRBV2 and J usage is TRBJ2-5; D is uncertain. The V end lost 3 bases, the J end lost 4 bases, and 12 bases lay between the germline ends. Germline assignment: CDR1 SNHLY and CDR2 FYNNEI. The length of the CDR3 is 14 residues. Here the CDR3 reads CASSEDGLGETQYF. CDR3 in DNA: TGTGCCAGCAGTGAGGACGGGTTGGGAGAGACCCAGTACTTC.

Ten or more counts support this clonotype. V gene TRBV4-1 combines with J gene TRBJ1-1; tentative D call: TRBD1 (5 bases). CDR1 and CDR2 (germline): MGHRA, YSYEKL. Trimming took 7 bases from V and 4 from J, leaving 13 bases between them. The CDR3 sequence is 13 residues long. The CDR3 reads CASTWGVFTEAFF. The CDR3 nucleotides are TGCGCCAGCACCTGGGGGGTTTTCACTGAAGCTTTCTTT.

Remarks on this clonotype: A much larger clone lies a single base off, so this may be a read error. The chain couples TRBV20-1 to TRBJ2-3; D ambiguous. The CDR3 is made up of 12 amino acids. Germline V gene data show CDR1 as DFQATT and CDR2 as SNEGSKA (reference sequence). The CDR3 coding sequence is TGCAGTGCTAGCAGGAGAATAGATGCGCAGTATTTT. The encoded protein is CSASRRIDAQYF.

This clonotype appeared many times. The chain is built from TRBV7-9 and TRBJ2-5, with D unclear. The CDR3 consists of 13 residues. The germline gives CDR1 SEHNR, CDR2 FQNEAQ (reference sequence). Trimming removed 5 bases at V and 4 bases at J, with 11 bases between. The CDR3 nucleotides read TGTGCCAGCAGCCCGTACCCCCCAGAGACCCAGTACTTC. It specifies CASSPYPPETQYF.

V is TRBV5-1 and J is TRBJ2-1, with 9 positions matching TRBD2. CDR3 length: 13 amino acids. V dropped 4 bases and J dropped 10; count of bases not matched to a gene: 6. Per the germline V gene, CDR1 is SGHRS and CDR2 is YFSETQ. The CDR3, as DNA: TGCGCCAGCAGCCTCGAGCGGGGGGCCGAGCAGTTCTTC. Its protein product is CASSLERGAEQFF.

The chain employs TRBV6-2 or TRBV6-3 and TRBJ2-7; 11 nucleotides agree with TRBD1. Germline lookup yields CDR1 MNHEY and CDR2 SVGEGT. The CDR3 totals 14 residues. The V gene end was trimmed by 4 bases and the J gene end by 7 bases; junction bases not matched to a gene: 6. The CDR3 protein is CASSSDRGQEEQYF. CDR3 nucleotides: TGTGCCAGCAGTTCGGACAGGGGGCAGGAAGAGCAGTACTTC.

V is TRBV25-1 and J is TRBJ1-4; D uncertain. This CDR3 has 11 residues. Trimming left V 6 bases short and J 8 bases short, with 7 bases between. Per the germline V gene, CDR1 is MGHDK and CDR2 is SYGVNS. The CDR3 sequence is CASSPKEKLFF. For the CDR3, the DNA is TGTGCCAGCAGCCCGAAAGAAAAACTGTTTTTT.

Many counts were recorded for this clonotype. The rearrangement links TRBV20-1 to TRBJ2-7; 7 bases agree with TRBD1. V lost 0 bases, J lost 5 bases, and 10 bases stayed unmatched. Looked up from germline, CDR1 is DFQATT and CDR2 is SNEGSKA (reference sequence). This CDR3 has 15 residues. In DNA, the CDR3 is TGCAGTGCTAGAGATCTAGACAGGGATAACGACGAGCAGTACTTC. Translating it yields CSARDLDRDNDEQYF.

This clonotype came up many times. This chain connects TRBV18 to TRBJ1-4; D is uncertain. Per germline, CDR1 KGHSH and CDR2 LQKENI. The V and J ends lost 3 bases and 10 bases respectively, with 15 bases between them. The CDR3 is 14 amino acids. This chain's CDR3 is CASSPNLQEGKLFF. For the CDR3, the DNA is TGTGCCAGCTCACCTAATCTTCAGGAGGGAAAACTGTTTTTT.

This sequence joins TRBV7-2 and TRBJ2-7; 11 nucleotides line up with TRBD2. CDR1 and CDR2 (germline): SGHTA, FQGNSA. The CDR3 covers 17 residues. The V and J ends lost 1 base and 3 bases, in that order; junction bases with no gene match: 8. CDR3 coding DNA: TGTGCCAGCAGCTTAGGACTAGCGGGGTCAATCGTCTACGAGCAGTACTTC. Its translation is CASSLGLAGSIVYEQYF.

This clonotype was counted between two and nine times. The chain carries TRBV4-2 and TRBJ2-7, with 9 bases fitting TRBD2. V was pared by 1 base and J by 1 base, with 5 bases of the junction left unmatched. The length of the CDR3 is 16 residues. Per germline, CDR1 LGHNA and CDR2 YNFKEQ. Here the CDR3 reads CASSQVSSGVSYEQYF. DNA for the CDR3: TGTGCCAGCAGCCAAGTATCTAGCGGGGTTTCCTACGAGCAGTACTTC.

This clonotype was counted at least ten times. The J gene is TRBJ1-4, the V gene TRBV7-2; tentatively, D is TRBD1 (5 bases). Per germline, CDR1 SGHTA and CDR2 FQGNSA. CDR3 length: 16 amino acids. V was clipped by 1 base and J by 3 bases, with 12 bases between them. The CDR3 protein is CASSLDRWSANEKLFF. The CDR3 region has the DNA TGTGCCAGCAGCTTAGACAGGTGGTCGGCTAATGAAAAACTGTTTTTT. The variable domain in full, with the rest retrieved from reference TRBV7-2 and TRBJ1-4, is GAGVSQSPSNKVTEKGKDVELRCDPISGHTALYWYRQSLGQGLEFLIYFQGNSAPDKSGLPSDRFSAERTGGSVSTLTIQRTQQEDSAVYLCASSLDRWSANEKLFFGSGTQLSVL.

Many counts were recorded for this clonotype. The gene calls are TRBV5-6 and TRBJ2-3, with TRBD1 matching 8 bases. V shed 3 bases, J shed 6 bases, and the junction held 12 bases outside the gene matches. This CDR3 comprises 16 residues. Germline values: CDR1 SGHDT, CDR2 YYEEEE. CDR3: CASSSGQENAFDTQYF. CDR3 in DNA: TGTGCCAGCAGCTCGGGACAGGAGAACGCTTTCGATACGCAGTATTTT. Full variable domain (outside the CDR3, taken from reference TRBV5-6 and TRBJ2-3): DAGVTQSPTHLIKTRGQQVTLRCSPKSGHDTVSWYQQALGQGPQFIFQYYEEEERQRGNFPDRFSGHQFPNYSSELNVNALLLGDSALYLCASSSGQENAFDTQYFGPGTRLTVL.

Points on this clonotype: Since a far larger clone is one base different, this is likely a read error. The CDR3 carries no conserved terminal phenylalanine or tryptophan, so it likely arises from a read error. V gene TRBV11-2 combines with J gene TRBJ2-1; 8 bases fit TRBD2. The closer fit of TRBJ2-5 to the DNA end suggests the J call may be wrong. Germline loops: CDR1 SGHAT, CDR2 FQNNGV. This CDR3 has 16 residues. CDR3 nucleotides: TGTGCCAGCAGCTTAGTTGGGACTAGTTCCCAAGAGACCCAGTACCTC. It is translated as CASSLVGTSSQETQYL.

This clonotype was picked up many times. This chain joins TRBV19 and TRBJ2-1; D is unresolved. CDR3 length: 14 amino acids. V dropped 3 bases and J dropped 2 bases, with 8 bases sitting between them. Germline V gives CDR1 LNHDA, CDR2 SQIVND (reference sequence). CDR3 sequence reads: CASSIVSAYNEQFF. CDR3 coding DNA: TGTGCCAGTAGTATTGTCAGCGCCTACAATGAGCAGTTCTTC.

This chain links TRBV7-2 with TRBJ2-1; 14 bases align to TRBD2. This CDR3 comprises 15 residues. Germline V gene lookup returns CDR1 SGHTA and CDR2 FQGNSA. V was pared by 5 bases and J by 8 bases, with 5 bases of the junction left unmatched. The CDR3 DNA reads as TGTGCCAGCAGCATAGGGACTAGCGGGGGTTATGAGCAGTTCTTC. It specifies CASSIGTSGGYEQFF. Variable domain in full (rest from reference TRBV7-2 and TRBJ2-1): GAGVSQSPSNKVTEKGKDVELRCDPISGHTALYWYRQSLGQGLEFLIYFQGNSAPDKSGLPSDRFSAERTGGSVSTLTIQRTQQEDSAVYLCASSIGTSGGYEQFFGPGTRLTVL.

On this clonotype: This may be a read error, as it is one base from a much larger clone. The J gene is TRBJ2-2, the V gene TRBV6-2 or TRBV6-3, with D hard to call. This CDR3 has 13 amino acids. The V end lost 8 bases, the J end lost 6 bases, and 13 bases lay between the germline ends. The germline V gene has CDR1 MNHEY and CDR2 SVGEGT. The CDR3 protein is CASAHLGAGELFF. CDR3 nucleotide sequence: TGTGCCAGCGCCCACTTGGGCGCCGGGGAGCTGTTTTTT.

This clonotype was detected only a few times. The chain is built from TRBV3-1 and TRBJ1-4; 7 positions agree with TRBD1. The CDR3 is made up of 17 amino acids. CDR1 LGHDT and CDR2 YNNKEL come from the germline V gene (reference sequence). V gave up 1 base and J gave up 7 bases; unmatched junction bases: 12. The DNA for the CDR3 is TGTGCCAGCAGCCAAGTCGTGAGGGGGCCGTCCGGTGAAAAACTGTTTTTT. It encodes CASSQVVRGPSGEKLFF.

Ten or more counts support this clonotype. The chain recombines TRBV7-3 with TRBJ2-3; 8 bases are shared with TRBD2. The germline V gene has CDR1 SGHTA and CDR2 FQGTGA. The V segment lost 4 bases and the J segment 3 bases; nucleotides outside the gene matches: 6. The CDR3 totals 15 residues. The CDR3 nucleotides read TGTGCCAGCAGCTCCCGGGGGGGCGTTACAGATACGCAGTATTTT. Translating it yields CASSSRGGVTDTQYF.

This clonotype has just one count. The chain is built from TRBV6-1 and TRBJ1-1; D perhaps matches TRBD1 (5 bases). Between the trimmed V and J ends, which lost 8 bases and 4 bases, there was a span of 20 bases. The CDR3 has 15 residues. CDR1 and CDR2 (germline): MNHNS, SASEGT. The CDR3 DNA follows: TGTGCCAGCTGGGGAAGCGGATCGGGGACCACTGAAGCTTTCTTT. It encodes CASWGSGSGTTEAFF.

This clonotype was seen at least ten times. The chain has TRBV27 and TRBJ1-2; 7 nucleotides line up with TRBD1. Germline values: CDR1 MNHEY, CDR2 SMNVEV (reference sequence). The CDR3 sequence is 12 residues long. Losses at the gene ends were 6 bases for V and 5 bases for J; bases not matched to a gene: 3. As DNA, the CDR3 is TGTGCCAGCAGGGGACAGAGTTATGGCTACACCTTC. It is translated as CASRGQSYGYTF.

This clonotype was counted many times. At one end, the junction sequence differs from germline, possibly due to a read error. V is TRBV5-1 and J is TRBJ2-1; TRBD2 aligns across 10 bases. The CDR3 is 15 amino acids. Germline-derived CDR1 and CDR2 are SGHRS and YFSETQ. CDR3 nucleotide sequence: TGTGCCAGCAGCGTAACTAGCGGGGCTTACAATGAGCAGTTCTTC. Its protein product is CASSVTSGAYNEQFF.

With regard to this clonotype: The missing conserved phenylalanine or tryptophan at the end of this CDR3 makes a read error likely. The DNA is left out, because the CDR3 cannot be placed on it with certainty; the CDR3 is given as TCRdb lists it. V is TRBV11-2 and J is TRBJ1-2; the D call of TRBD1 is as the table states it, not checked on the DNA. Germline V gene data show CDR1 as SGHAT and CDR2 as FQNNGV. 8 amino acids form the CDR3, both terminal residues included. The chain's CDR3 is CASSLAGG.

The table lists this clonotype with many counts. The chain carries TRBV12-3 or TRBV12-4 and TRBJ1-5, with D tentatively TRBD1 (6 bases). This CDR3 is built from 14 residues. V lost 7 bases and J lost 2, with 12 bases in between. DNA of the CDR3: TGTGCCAGCATCGGGGGCTATGGCAATCAGCCCCAGCATTTT. Amino acids: CASIGGYGNQPQHF.

At least ten counts were recorded for this clonotype. The V and J genes are TRBV10-1 and TRBJ1-1; unclear D gene. The germline gives CDR1 WNHNN, CDR2 SYGVQD (reference sequence). The length of the CDR3 is 12 residues. The ends were cut back, 8 bases at V and 10 bases at J, with 17 bases in the middle. CDR3 sequence (DNA): TGCGCCAGCGAGATGCAGGAACCACCAGCTTTCTTT. It yields the protein CASEMQEPPAFF.

This clonotype was seen ten or more times. This chain uses TRBV24-1 with TRBJ1-5; 9 bases fit TRBD1. Germline V lookup: CDR1 KGHDR, CDR2 SFDVKD. The CDR3 extends over 14 amino acids. Trimming took 3 bases from V and 5 from J; bases not matched to a gene: 1. The CDR3 is CATSDRTGDQPQHF. DNA of the CDR3: TGTGCCACCAGTGATAGGACAGGGGATCAGCCCCAGCATTTT.

This clonotype was detected a few times. J is TRBJ1-2 and V is TRBV18; perhaps TRBD1 as D (6 bases). The V gene lost 3 bases and the J gene lost 5 bases, with 13 bases spanning the gap. The CDR3 consists of 14 residues. The germline V gene has CDR1 KGHSH and CDR2 LQKENI. CDR3 coding DNA: TGTGCCAGCTCACCTACGGGACAAGAGTATGGCTACACCTTC. This codes for CASSPTGQEYGYTF.

The chain employs TRBV5-5 and TRBJ1-2; D is perhaps TRBD1 (6 bases). The ends were cut back, 4 bases at V and 0 bases at J, with 19 bases in the middle. The germline CDR1 and CDR2 sequences are SGHKS and YYEKEE (reference sequence). The CDR3 runs 17 residues. The CDR3 loop reads CASSEGTPSKTNYGYTF. The CDR3 region has the DNA TGTGCCAGCAGCGAGGGGACACCCTCTAAGACTAACTATGGCTACACCTTC.

There are many counts of this clonotype. The CDR3 loop is CASSLQGGRGYTF. CDR3 sequence (DNA): TGTGCCAGCAGCCTCCAGGGCGGACGTGGCTACACCTTC. This chain links TRBV7-9 with TRBJ1-2; maybe TRBD1 (5 bases). V was trimmed by 5 bases and J by 7 bases, leaving 14 bases between them. Germline CDR1 is SEHNR and CDR2 is FQNEAQ (reference sequence). This CDR3 region has 13 residues.

This clonotype was observed many times. The V and J genes are TRBV2 and TRBJ2-5; no clear D. Germline V gene sequence: CDR1 SNHLY, CDR2 FYNNEI. V was trimmed by 5 bases and J by 0 bases, leaving 4 bases between them. CDR3 size: 12 residues. This chain's CDR3 is CASSLHQETQYF. CDR3 bases: TGTGCCAGCAGTTTACACCAAGAGACCCAGTACTTC.